This is a list of T cell receptor beta chains from one sample in a study of T-cell memory formation after mild COVID-19. TCRdb itself ran the 5' RACE reads through MiXCR, one entry per CDR3 protein. The sample yields 150,000 or so distinct CDR3 sequences, around a tenth seen once. Sequencing was performed on PBMCs or a T cell subset sorted from them (not recorded which). The source of these receptors is a man in his late teens or twenties who had mild COVID-19 (a few samples of this study predate the infection). Cell type and time point are not known. CDR3s include the opening cysteine and the closing phenylalanine or tryptophan. The D gene is left open where the match is weak. Only part of the rows carry a size: once, few, many, or a class if the clone is expanded.

TRBV20-1,TRBJ2-7,few,16,-,TGCAGTGCTAGACCCCCATACTCACGGAATTCCTACGAGCAGTACTTC,CSARPPYSRNSYEQYF
TRBV4-2,TRBJ1-6,-,15,-,TGTGCCAGCAGCCAAGAAAACAGGGTGAATTCACCCCTCCACTTT,CASSQENRVNSPLHF
TRBV20-1,TRBJ2-1,few,14,TRBD2,TGCAGTGCTAGGGGTTTAGCGGGGGGGAATGCGAAGTTCTTC,CSARGLAGGNAKFF
TRBV6-5,TRBJ2-7,few,15,TRBD1,TGTGCCAGCAGTTCACGGGACAGGGCCCTCTACGAGCAGTACTTC,CASSSRDRALYEQYF
TRBV23-1,TRBJ2-2,-,20,-,TGCGCCAGCAGTCAATCGGAGGGGTGCAGGGAGTGGAAGCATACCGGGGAGCTGTTTTTT,CASSQSEGCREWKHTGELFF
TRBV21-1,TRBJ1-5,few,17,-,TGTGCCAGCAGCAAAGAACAGGGGAAAGTGAGCAATCAGCCCCAGCATTTT,CASSKEQGKVSNQPQHF
TRBV5-1,TRBJ1-2,few,14,-,TGCGCCAGCAGCTTACACTGGAGGAACTATGGCTACACCTTC,CASSLHWRNYGYTF
TRBV5-1,TRBJ1-2,-,12,-,TGCGCCAGCAGGAATGGAGGTTGGGACTACACCTTC,CASRNGGWDYTF
TRBV6-5,TRBJ1-1,-,18,TRBD1,TGTGCCAGCAGTTTTACCGGGACAGGGGCTGGTGTGAACACTGAAGCTTTCTTT,CASSFTGTGAGVNTEAFF
TRBV5-1,TRBJ2-5,-,14,-,TGCGCCAGCTCCGGTATGGCTTTTCTAGAGACCCAGTACTTC,CASSGMAFLETQYF
TRBV20-1,TRBJ1-3,few,13,-,TGCAGTGCCGAAAGTAGGCTTGGAAACACCATATATTTT,CSAESRLGNTIYF
TRBV10-3,TRBJ1-1,many,17,TRBD1,TGTGCCATCAGTGTAAATCCGGGACAGGGAGCGAACACTGAAGCTTTCTTT,CAISVNPGQGANTEAFF
TRBV5-1,TRBJ2-5,few,17,TRBD2,TGCGCCAGCAGCTCGGGACTAGCGGGGGGCCTGGGTGAGACCCAGTACTTC,CASSSGLAGGLGETQYF
TRBV5-1,TRBJ1-1,many,16,TRBD1,TGCGCCAGCAGGGCTAGCATCGGACAGGGCCACTTTCCGGCTTTCTTT,CASRASIGQGHFPAFF
TRBV27,TRBJ2-7,many,14,TRBD1,TGTGCCAGCAGTTCGGGACAGGGGCTCTACGAGCAGTACTTC,CASSSGQGLYEQYF
TRBV5-6,TRBJ2-7,many,15,TRBD2,TGTGCCAGCAGCTTTCTCACCCGGGGGGAGTACGAGCAGTACTTC,CASSFLTRGEYEQYF
TRBV19,TRBJ1-1,few,16,TRBD1,TGTGCCAGTAAAATCGGTCATGGACAGGCACAAACTGAAGCTTTCTTT,CASKIGHGQAQTEAFF
TRBV7-2,TRBJ2-3,many,17,TRBD1,TGTGCCAGCAGCCGCAAAAATCGACAGGGGATCACAGATACGCAGTATTTT,CASSRKNRQGITDTQYF
TRBV6-1,TRBJ1-6,few,18,-,TGTGCCAGCAGTGAAAGAGGCCAGGGGACTTCCTCTAATTCACCCCTCCACTTT,CASSERGQGTSSNSPLHF
TRBV7-2,TRBJ2-3,-,14,-,TGTGCCAGCAGCTTCAAGCTAGTGGGCGATACGCAGTATTTT,CASSFKLVGDTQYF
TRBV24-1,TRBJ2-5,few,15,TRBD2,TGTGCCACCAGTGATTTCCTGGCGGGGGTGGAGACCCAGTACTTC,CATSDFLAGVETQYF
TRBV18,TRBJ2-3,few,14,-,TGTGCCAGCTCACCACCGGCCAGGGCAGATACGCAGTATTTT,CASSPPARADTQYF
TRBV5-6,TRBJ1-4,few,15,-,TGTGCCAGCAGCTTTGGAAATAGAGCTAATGAAAAACTGTTTTTT,CASSFGNRANEKLFF
TRBV5-1,TRBJ2-5,-,12,-,TGCGCCAGCAGCTTAGATCTAGAGACCCAGTACTTC,CASSLDLETQYF
TRBV7-2,TRBJ2-5,many,15,TRBD2,TGTGCCAGCGTCAGGGTGCGGGGGGCCGGAGAGACCCAGTACTTC,CASVRVRGAGETQYF
TRBV5-6,TRBJ2-5,few,14,-,TGTGCCAGCAGCCAACAGGGTTATGGGGAGACCCAGTACTTC,CASSQQGYGETQYF
TRBV5-1,TRBJ1-2,few,14,-,TGCGCCAGCAGCTTGGAGGCAGGGCCTGGGAGCTACACCTTC,CASSLEAGPGSYTF
TRBV4-3,TRBJ2-7,many,16,-,TGCGCCAGCAGCCCTGGGACGACCTCTTTCTCCTACGAGCAGTACTTC,CASSPGTTSFSYEQYF
TRBV29-1,TRBJ1-5,-,13,-,TGCAGCGTTGGAGGGGATGGGGATCAGCCCCAGCATTTT,CSVGGDGDQPQHF
TRBV21-1,TRBJ1-5,many,15,-,TGTGCCAGCATTCTAACAGGGACGGCTCAGAAGCCCCAGCATTTT,CASILTGTAQKPQHF
TRBV4-3,TRBJ1-1,many,13,TRBD1,TGCGCCAGCACAAGACAGGGAAACACTGAAGCTTTCTTT,CASTRQGNTEAFF
TRBV6-2/TRBV6-3,TRBJ2-6,-,15,-,TGTGCCACCCGGGACACTGGTTCTGGGGCCAACGTCCTGACTTTC,CATRDTGSGANVLTF
TRBV7-2,TRBJ2-2,-,16,TRBD1,TGTGCCAGCAGCTTACTTTGGACAGGGGGCACCGGGGAGCTGTTTTTT,CASSLLWTGGTGELFF
TRBV27,TRBJ2-1,many,12,-,TGTGCCAGCACCGGGGGATACAATGAGCAGTTCTTC,CASTGGYNEQFF
TRBV30,TRBJ2-1,many,11,-,TGTGCCGCCTCCTGGGTGGATGAGCAGTTCTTC,CAASWVDEQFF
TRBV6-2/TRBV6-3,TRBJ1-3,-,16,-,TGTGCCAGCAGTAGAACTCCGGGACACTCTGGAAACACCATATATTTT,CASSRTPGHSGNTIYF
TRBV29-1,TRBJ1-1,few,13,-,TGCAGCGTTGATTCCAGGGCGGCCACTGAAGCTTTCTTT,CSVDSRAATEAFF
TRBV11-2,TRBJ2-5,-,14,-,TGTGCCAGCAGCTCCGGGACCCGTCTTGGAGCCCAGTACTTC,CASSSGTRLGAQYF
TRBV23-1,TRBJ1-1,few,15,-,TGCGCCAGCCTACCAGGTGGAAGCCCCAACACTGAAGCTTTCTTT,CASLPGGSPNTEAFF